This TCR beta chain was sequenced in a study of cytomegalovirus exposure and HLA in healthy donors. Study-wide points: The authors enumerated roughly 160 TCR beta chains as linked to cytomegalovirus.

TCRdb keeps only in-frame clones here, not all; method: immunoSEQ multiplex PCR. The table records 250,000 to 400,000 clones, 88% of them present only once. Germline CDR1 reads SGHAT; CDR2 reads FQNNGV. The CDR3 sequence is 17 residues long. The ends lost 1 base at V and 6 bases at J; junction bases unmatched: 10. This clone appeared a single time. Its target is unknown. The gene calls are TRBV11-2 and TRBJ2-3, with 10 bases matching TRBD2. The sequenced sample consisted of PBMCs. The sequence came from a man aged 30-40 years in good health and CMV-seronegative. The CDR3 spells CASSLVGSGGASDTQYF. The CDR3 nucleotides read TGTGCCAGCAGCTTAGTAGGGAGCGGGGGGGCCTCGGATACGCAGTATTTT. Using reference TRBV11-2 and TRBJ2-3 for the parts outside the CDR3, the full variable domain is EAGVAQSPRYKIIEKRQSVAFWCNPISGHATLYWYQQILGQGPKLLIQFQNNGVVDDSQLPKDRFSAERLKGVDSTLKIQPAKLEDSAVYLCASSLVGSGGASDTQYFGPGTRLTVL.